This T cell receptor beta chain was retrieved from a study of identical twins. Each donor (without exception) was a healthy Caucasian. It was template switching that added a universal primer site, and there were unique molecular identifiers on the cDNA. TCRdb re-called the 5' RACE reads with MiXCR, one entry per CDR3 protein. The data contain approximately 890,000 distinct CDR3 sequences, more than 9% of them singletons. The CDR3 sequence is 13 residues long. With 5 bases clipped from V and 6 bases from J, the junction kept 4 bases outside the gene matches. The data also belong to a second study, concerning yellow fever vaccine responses in identical twins.

The TCR sequence derives from a woman aged 18-30 years in good health. Sequenced: PBMCs. This sequence joins TRBV12-3 or TRBV12-4 and TRBJ1-2; TRBD1 agrees at 9 bases. The CDR3 protein is CASSVGTGNGYTF. The CDR3 nucleotides are TGTGCCAGCAGTGTCGGGACAGGGAATGGCTACACCTTC.